This entry features one T cell receptor beta chain sequence. TCRdb keeps only in-frame clones here, not all; method: immunoSEQ multiplex PCR. The repertoire includes some 2,500,000 clones, 93% of them detected once, and roughly 0.36% sits in the top ten. These data are taken from a study of shared clonotypes between healthy human individuals. This TCR derives from a man younger than 30 in good health. Some clones in this sample may be carry-over from other donors' samples. Input material: naive CD4+ T cells from PBMCs. Described subset: CD45RA+ positively selected.

DNA for the CDR3: TGTGCCAGCAGCTTTACGGGAGTCTCCTACGAGCAGTACTTC. This sequence encodes CASSFTGVSYEQYF. This sequence joins TRBV7-3 and TRBJ2-7; D might be TRBD2 (6 bases). Germline V gene lookup returns CDR1 SGHTA and CDR2 FQGTGA. V was cut by 3 bases and J by 0 bases, with 9 bases left in between. This CDR3 contains 14 residues.